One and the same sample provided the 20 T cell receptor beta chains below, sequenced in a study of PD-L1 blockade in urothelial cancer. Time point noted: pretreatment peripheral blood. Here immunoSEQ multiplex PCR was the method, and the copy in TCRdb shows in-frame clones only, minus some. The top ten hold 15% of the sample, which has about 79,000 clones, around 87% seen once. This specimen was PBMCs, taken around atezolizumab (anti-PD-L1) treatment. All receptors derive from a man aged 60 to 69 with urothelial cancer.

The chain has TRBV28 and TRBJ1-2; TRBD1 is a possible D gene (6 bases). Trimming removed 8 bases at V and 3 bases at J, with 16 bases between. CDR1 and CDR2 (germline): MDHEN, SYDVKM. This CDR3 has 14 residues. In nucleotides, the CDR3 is TGTGCCAGCGTTATAGGGGGGGGCGACTATGGCTACACCTTC. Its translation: CASVIGGGDYGYTF.

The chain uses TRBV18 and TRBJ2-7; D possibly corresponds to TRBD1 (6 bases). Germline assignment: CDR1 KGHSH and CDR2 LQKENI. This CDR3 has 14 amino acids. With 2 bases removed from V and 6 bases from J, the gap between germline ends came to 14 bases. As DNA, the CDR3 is TGTGCCAGCTCACCAGGGCAGGGGTCTCGCGAGCAGTACTTC. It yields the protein CASSPGQGSREQYF.

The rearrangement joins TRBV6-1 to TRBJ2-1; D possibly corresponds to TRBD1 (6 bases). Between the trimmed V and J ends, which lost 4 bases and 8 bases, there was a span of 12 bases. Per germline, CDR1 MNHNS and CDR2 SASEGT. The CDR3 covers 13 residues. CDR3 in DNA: TGTGCCAGCAGTGTTAGGACAGTCCATGAGCAGTTCTTC. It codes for CASSVRTVHEQFF.

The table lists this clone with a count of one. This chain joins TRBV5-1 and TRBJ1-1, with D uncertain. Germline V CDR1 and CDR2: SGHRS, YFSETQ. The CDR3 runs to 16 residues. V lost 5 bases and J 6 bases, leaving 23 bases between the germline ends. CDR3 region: CASSSQGVTDGAEAFF. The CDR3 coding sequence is TGCGCCAGCAGTTCCCAAGGAGTTACTGATGGCGCTGAAGCTTTCTTT.

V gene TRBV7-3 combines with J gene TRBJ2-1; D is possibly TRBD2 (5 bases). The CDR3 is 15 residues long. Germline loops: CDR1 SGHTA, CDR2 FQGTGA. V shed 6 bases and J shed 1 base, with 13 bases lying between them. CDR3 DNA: TGTGCCAGCAGGCTGGACTCAACGTCCTACAATGAGCAGTTCTTC. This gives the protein CASRLDSTSYNEQFF.

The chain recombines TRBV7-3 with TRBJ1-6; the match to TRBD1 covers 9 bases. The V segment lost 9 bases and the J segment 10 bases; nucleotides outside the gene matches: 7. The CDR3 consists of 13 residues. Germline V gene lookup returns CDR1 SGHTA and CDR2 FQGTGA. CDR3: CASGQGSLSPLHF. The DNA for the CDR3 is TGTGCCAGTGGACAGGGGAGTCTCTCACCCCTCCACTTT.

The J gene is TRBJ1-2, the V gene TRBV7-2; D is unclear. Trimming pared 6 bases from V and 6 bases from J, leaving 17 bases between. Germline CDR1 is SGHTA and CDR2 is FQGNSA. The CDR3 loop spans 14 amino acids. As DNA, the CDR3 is TGTGCCAGCAGTTCCCCGACTAATCCGAATGGCTACACCTTC. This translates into CASSSPTNPNGYTF.

The CDR3 protein is CASSEYRDWRYEQYF. CDR3 DNA: TGTGCCAGCAGTGAATACCGGGACTGGCGGTACGAGCAGTACTTC. V is TRBV25-1 and J is TRBJ2-7; a possible D gene is TRBD2 (6 bases). The CDR3 consists of 15 residues. V shed 0 bases and J shed 4 bases, with 13 bases lying between them. Germline V gene sequence: CDR1 MGHDK, CDR2 SYGVNS.

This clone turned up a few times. The CDR3 DNA reads TGTGCCTGGAGGCCCGACAGGGGCTATGGCTACACCTTC. This translates into CAWRPDRGYGYTF. The chain recombines TRBV30 with TRBJ1-2, with 8 bases identical to TRBD1. After removal of 3 bases from V and 4 bases from J, the junction contained 4 bases not matched to a gene. In germline, CDR1 is GTSNPN, CDR2 SVGIG (reference sequence). The CDR3 loop spans 13 amino acids.

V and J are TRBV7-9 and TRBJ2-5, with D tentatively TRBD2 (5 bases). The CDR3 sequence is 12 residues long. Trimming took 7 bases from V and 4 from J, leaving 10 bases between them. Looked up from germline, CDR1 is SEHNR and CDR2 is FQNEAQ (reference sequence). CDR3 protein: CASTGGGETQYF. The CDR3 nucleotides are TGTGCCAGCACCGGAGGAGGAGAGACCCAGTACTTC.

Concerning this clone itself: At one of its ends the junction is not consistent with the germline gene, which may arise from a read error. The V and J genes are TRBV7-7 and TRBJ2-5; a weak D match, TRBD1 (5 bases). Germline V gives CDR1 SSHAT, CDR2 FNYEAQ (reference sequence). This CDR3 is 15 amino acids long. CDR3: CASSPRGGAGETQYF. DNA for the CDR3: TGTGCTAGCAGCCCCCGAGGTGGGGCCGGAGAGACCCAGTACTTC.

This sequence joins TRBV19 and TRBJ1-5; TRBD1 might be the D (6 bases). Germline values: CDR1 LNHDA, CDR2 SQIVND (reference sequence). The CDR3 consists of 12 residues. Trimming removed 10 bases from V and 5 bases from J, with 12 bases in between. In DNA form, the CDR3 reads TGTGCCACCACGGGGGGCTATCAGCCCCAGCATTTT. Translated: CATTGGYQPQHF.

CDR3 loop: CASSHSQGSYEQYF. Here the CDR3 DNA reads TGCGCCAGCAGCCACTCACAGGGCTCCTACGAGCAGTACTTC. The chain combines TRBV5-1 with TRBJ2-7, with TRBD1 as a possible D gene (6 bases). V lost 4 bases and J lost 0, with 11 bases in between. The CDR3 consists of 14 residues. The germline V gene has CDR1 SGHRS and CDR2 YFSETQ.

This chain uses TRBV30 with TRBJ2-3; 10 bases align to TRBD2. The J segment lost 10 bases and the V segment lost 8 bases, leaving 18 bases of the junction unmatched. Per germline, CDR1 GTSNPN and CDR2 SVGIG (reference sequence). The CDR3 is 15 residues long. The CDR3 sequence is CAGKVAGGPFQAQYF. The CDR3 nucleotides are TGTGCCGGAAAAGTAGCGGGGGGCCCGTTCCAGGCGCAGTATTTT. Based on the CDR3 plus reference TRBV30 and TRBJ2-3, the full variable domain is SQTIHQWPATLVQPVGSPLSLECTVEGTSNPNLYWYRQAAGRGLQLLFYSVGIGQISSEVPQNLSASRPQDRQFILSSKKLLLSDSGFYLCAGKVAGGPFQAQYFGPGTRLTVL.

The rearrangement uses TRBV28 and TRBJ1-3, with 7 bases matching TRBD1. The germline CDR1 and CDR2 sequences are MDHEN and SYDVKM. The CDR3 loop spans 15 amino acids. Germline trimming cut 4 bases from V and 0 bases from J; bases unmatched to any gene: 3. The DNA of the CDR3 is TGTGCCAGCAGTTGGGGGACAGTCTCTGGAAACACCATATATTTT. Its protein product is CASSWGTVSGNTIYF.

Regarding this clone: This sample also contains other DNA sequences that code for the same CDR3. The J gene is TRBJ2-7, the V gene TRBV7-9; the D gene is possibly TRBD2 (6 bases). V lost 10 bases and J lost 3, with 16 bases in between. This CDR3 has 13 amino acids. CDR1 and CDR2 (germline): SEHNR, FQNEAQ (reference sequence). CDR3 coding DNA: TGTGCCACCGAGGTCCTAGCGATCTACGAGCAGTACTTC. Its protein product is CATEVLAIYEQYF.

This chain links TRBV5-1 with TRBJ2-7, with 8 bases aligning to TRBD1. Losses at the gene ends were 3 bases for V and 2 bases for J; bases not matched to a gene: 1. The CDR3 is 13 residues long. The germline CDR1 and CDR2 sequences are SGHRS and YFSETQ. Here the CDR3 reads CASSSQGAYEQYF. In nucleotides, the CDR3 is TGCGCCAGCAGCTCACAGGGGGCCTACGAGCAGTACTTC.

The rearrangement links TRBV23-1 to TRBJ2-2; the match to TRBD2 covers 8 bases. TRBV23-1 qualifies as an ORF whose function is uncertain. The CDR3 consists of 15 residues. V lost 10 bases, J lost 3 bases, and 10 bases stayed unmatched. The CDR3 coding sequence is TGCGCCACCTCCGGGGGGGAGTCTGACACCGGGGAGCTGTTTTTT. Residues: CATSGGESDTGELFF.

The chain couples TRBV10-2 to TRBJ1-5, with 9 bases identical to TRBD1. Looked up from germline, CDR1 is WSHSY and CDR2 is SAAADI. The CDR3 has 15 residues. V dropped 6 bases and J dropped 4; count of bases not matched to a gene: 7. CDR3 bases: TGCGCCAGCAGGGATGGACAGGGGCAAAATCAGCCCCAGCATTTT. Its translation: CASRDGQGQNQPQHF.

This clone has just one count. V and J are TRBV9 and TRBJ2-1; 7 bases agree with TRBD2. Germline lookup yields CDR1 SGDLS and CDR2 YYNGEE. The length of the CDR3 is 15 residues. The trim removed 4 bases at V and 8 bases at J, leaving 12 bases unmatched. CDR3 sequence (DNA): TGTGCCAGCAGCTCAAGGGAGGGATTCATGGATGAGCAGTTCTTC. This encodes CASSSREGFMDEQFF. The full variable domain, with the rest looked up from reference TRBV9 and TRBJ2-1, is DSGVTQTPKHLITATGQRVTLRCSPRSGDLSVYWYQQSLDQGLQFLIQYYNGEERAKGNILERFSAQQFPDLHSELNLSSLELGDSALYFCASSSREGFMDEQFFGPGTRLTVL.